This TCR beta chain was retrieved from a study of somatic mutations in cytotoxic T cells in rheumatoid arthritis. Study background: Collection of patient blood (30 ml EDTA) took place right after diagnosis, before any treatment.

The assay was immunoSEQ multiplex PCR, and TCRdb's table has in-frame clones only and misses some. The data hold approximately 7,900 clones, with about 70% observed a single time. This sequence originates from an adult with rheumatoid arthritis. Sequences were obtained from CD8+ T cells sorted from blood.

The CDR3 region has the DNA TGTGCCAGCAGCCACCCGTGGAGGGACGATGGCTACACCTTC. It yields the protein CASSHPWRDDGYTF. The chain combines TRBV9 with TRBJ1-2, with D tentatively TRBD1 (5 bases). Germline CDR1 and CDR2: SGDLS and YYNGEE. This CDR3 has 14 amino acids. Trimming removed 4 bases from V and 6 bases from J, with 16 bases in between.